The 23 T cell receptor beta chains given below trace back to one sample, sequenced in a study of cytomegalovirus exposure and HLA in healthy donors. Use of 60 Vbeta and 13 Jbeta primers characterized the PCR. Clones were sequenced by immunoSEQ multiplex PCR, and TCRdb holds only the in-frame ones, with some missing. The top ten clones hold 1.5% to 2% of a sample with about 130,000 clones, about 79% of them seen once. Sequencing was performed on PBMCs. Receptors were obtained from a female donor in good health and CMV-seropositive.

The chain carries TRBV15 and TRBJ2-7; TRBD2 is a possible D gene (5 bases). Trimming pared 0 bases from V and 6 bases from J, leaving 12 bases between. The V gene's germline CDR1 is LNHNV and CDR2 YYDKDF (reference sequence). This CDR3 has 14 residues. The CDR3: CATSRDRGPGEQYF. The CDR3, as DNA: TGTGCCACCAGCAGAGACCGCGGGCCCGGCGAGCAGTACTTC. Supplemented by reference TRBV15 and TRBJ2-7, the full variable domain reads DAMVIQNPRYQVTQFGKPVTLSCSQTLNHNVMYWYQQKSSQAPKLLFHYYDKDFNNEADTPDNFQSRRPNTSFCFLDIRSPGLGDTAMYLCATSRDRGPGEQYFGPGTRLTVT.

This clone has more than one count but fewer than ten. V usage is TRBV5-1 and J usage is TRBJ2-3; perhaps TRBD2 as D (6 bases). Deletions cut 5 bases from V and 6 bases from J, with 19 bases between. The CDR3 runs to 15 residues. CDR1 and CDR2 from the germline V gene are SGHRS and YFSETQ. The CDR3 spells CASRNVGGTLDTQYF. The CDR3, as DNA: TGCGCCAGCAGGAACGTGGGGGGTACACTGGATACGCAGTATTTT.

The rearrangement links TRBV2 to TRBJ2-7; the D gene is possibly TRBD2 (7 bases). CDR1 is SNHLY, CDR2 FYNNEI, per germline. Trimming pared 7 bases from V and 4 bases from J, leaving 17 bases between. The CDR3 length is 14 residues. The CDR3 sequence: CASMQWGGAYEQYF. The CDR3, as DNA: TGTGCCAGCATGCAATGGGGGGGCGCGTACGAGCAGTACTTC.

The chain employs TRBV18 and TRBJ1-1; D is unclear. This CDR3 is 14 amino acids long. The germline gives CDR1 KGHSH, CDR2 LQKENI. V was cut by 0 bases and J by 6 bases, with 11 bases left in between. CDR3 nucleotides: TGTGCCAGCTCACCACCTGCGGGTTTCGCTGAAGCTTTCTTT. Its translation is CASSPPAGFAEAFF.

In its sample, this clone was seen once. The chain has TRBV29-1 and TRBJ2-1, with 9 nucleotides matching TRBD2. CDR3 size: 13 residues. Germline V gene sequence: CDR1 SQVTM, CDR2 ANQGSEA. CDR3 nucleotides: TGCAACGTAGCGGGAGTCTCCTACAATGAGCAGTTCTTC. Translation gives CNVAGVSYNEQFF.

This chain connects TRBV7-2 to TRBJ1-1, with 8 bases identical to TRBD1. The V segment lost 3 bases and the J segment 3 bases; nucleotides outside the gene matches: 6. The CDR3 is made up of 15 amino acids. The germline V gene encodes CDR1 SGHTA and CDR2 FQGNSA. The CDR3 is CASSLDREVDTEAFF. CDR3 nucleotide sequence: TGTGCCAGCAGCTTGGACAGGGAGGTCGACACTGAAGCTTTCTTT.

This sequence joins TRBV21-1 and TRBJ1-5; the D segment call TRBD1 is taken from the table without a DNA check. TRBV21-1 is marked as a pseudogene. The CDR3 sequence is 15 residues long. Here the CDR3 reads CASSIRAGYGQPQHF. CDR3 sequence (DNA): TGTGCCAGCAGCATTCGAGCAGGGTATGGTCAGCCCCAGCATTTT.

There are a few counts of this clone. The chain has TRBV5-1 and TRBJ2-5, with 15 bases matching TRBD2. Germline V gene data show CDR1 as SGHRS and CDR2 as YFSETQ. The CDR3 consists of 19 residues. J was trimmed by 2 bases and V by 1 base; bases with no gene match: 9. This chain's CDR3 is CASSLLAQGLAGGQETQYF. The CDR3 coding sequence is TGCGCCAGCAGCTTGTTGGCTCAGGGACTAGCGGGAGGACAAGAGACCCAGTACTTC.

This clone was seen just once. The chain is built from TRBV5-6 and TRBJ2-3, with 9 bases matching TRBD2. CDR1 is SGHDT, CDR2 YYEEEE, per germline. With V trimmed by 4 bases and J by 2 bases, 5 bases remained unmatched. The CDR3 extends over 15 amino acids. DNA for the CDR3: TGTGCCAGCAGCGTTGCGGGGGGGGCCACAGATACGCAGTATTTT. Translation gives CASSVAGGATDTQYF.

The V call is TRBV2, the J call TRBJ1-2, with unresolved D. The germline V gene has CDR1 SNHLY and CDR2 FYNNEI. The V end was cut by 3 bases, the J end by 6 bases, with 14 bases between. The CDR3 length is 14 residues. The chain's CDR3 is CASSDEASRHGYTF. For the CDR3, the DNA is TGTGCCAGCAGTGACGAGGCTTCGAGGCATGGCTACACCTTC. The variable domain in full, completed from reference TRBV2 and TRBJ1-2, reads EPEVTQTPSHQVTQMGQEVILRCVPISNHLYFYWYRQILGQKVEFLVSFYNNEISEKSEIFDDQFSVERPDGSNFTLKIRSTKLEDSAMYFCASSDEASRHGYTFGSGTRLTVV.

This clone was picked up one time. The rearrangement joins TRBV28 to TRBJ1-1, with D possibly matching TRBD1 (5 bases). V gave up 6 bases and J gave up 5 bases, with 16 bases separating them. The CDR3 runs 14 residues. CDR1 MDHEN and CDR2 SYDVKM come from the germline V gene. In DNA form, the CDR3 reads TGTGCCAGCAGGGTTGGTGGGGCGAGAACTGAAGCTTTCTTT. This gives the protein CASRVGGARTEAFF.

The V call is TRBV30, the J call TRBJ1-2; D might be TRBD1 (5 bases). V lost 4 bases and J 3 bases, leaving 9 bases between the germline ends. The CDR3 contains 12 residues. Per the germline V gene, CDR1 is GTSNPN and CDR2 is SVGIG (reference sequence). The CDR3 DNA sequence: TGTGCCTGGACAACAGGTTACTATGGCTACACCTTC. Translating it yields CAWTTGYYGYTF.

This clone was counted a few times. The chain recombines TRBV6-6 with TRBJ1-5; D not certain. Per the germline V gene, CDR1 is MNHNY and CDR2 is SVGAGI (reference sequence). This CDR3 spans 14 amino acids. Trimming shortened V by 5 bases and J by 0 bases, and 8 bases separated the two germline ends. In nucleotides, the CDR3 is TGTGCCAGCAGTCAGACTGATAGCAATCAGCCCCAGCATTTT. Protein sequence: CASSQTDSNQPQHF.

The table lists this clone with a few counts. The chain carries TRBV5-6 and TRBJ1-6; TRBD1 aligns across 9 bases. With V trimmed by 3 bases and J by 10 bases, 8 bases remained unmatched. This CDR3 spans 15 amino acids. CDR1 is SGHDT, CDR2 YYEEEE, per germline. CDR3 sequence (DNA): TGTGCCAGCAGCTCGGACAGGGGAGTTTCATCACCCCTCCACTTT. Translation gives CASSSDRGVSSPLHF.

This chain links TRBV12-5 with TRBJ1-2, with TRBD1 matching over 7 bases. Germline values: CDR1 LGHNT, CDR2 FRNRAP. V lost 5 bases to trimming and J lost 1 base; unmatched junction nucleotides: 4. CDR3 size: 14 residues. In DNA form, the CDR3 reads TGTGCTAGTGGTCCCCGGGACAGTAACTATGGCTACACCTTC. This sequence encodes CASGPRDSNYGYTF.

The chain uses TRBV6-5 and TRBJ2-2, with a tentative D call TRBD1 (5 bases). With 6 bases removed from V and 1 base from J, the gap between germline ends came to 12 bases. The germline V gene encodes CDR1 MNHEY and CDR2 SVGAGI. There are 15 residues in the CDR3. CDR3 sequence (DNA): TGTGCCAGCAGGTTGACAGTATTGAACACCGGGGAGCTGTTTTTT. It codes for CASRLTVLNTGELFF.

The chain carries TRBV5-4 and TRBJ1-2; possible D gene TRBD1, 5 bases. V lost 5 bases and J 5 bases, leaving 16 bases between the germline ends. The CDR3 totals 14 residues. The germline CDR1 and CDR2 sequences are SGHNT and YYREEE (reference sequence). CDR3 bases: TGTGCCAGCAGTCAGTCGGGGGGTGGGTATGGCTACACCTTC. Amino acid sequence: CASSQSGGGYGYTF.

This chain joins TRBV19 and TRBJ2-3, with D maybe TRBD1 (5 bases). Germline loops: CDR1 LNHDA, CDR2 SQIVND (reference sequence). The CDR3 extends over 16 amino acids. The germline V and J ends were trimmed by 1 base and 0 bases, with 11 bases remaining between them. The CDR3 DNA reads TGTGCCAGTAGTATAGTAGACAGTATAAGCACAGATACGCAGTATTTT. This gives the protein CASSIVDSISTDTQYF. The full variable domain, rest sourced from reference TRBV19 and TRBJ2-3, is DGGITQSPKYLFRKEGQNVTLSCEQNLNHDAMYWYRQDPGQGLRLIYYSQIVNDFQKGDIAEGYSVSREKKESFPLTVTSAQKNPTAFYLCASSIVDSISTDTQYFGPGTRLTVL.

This chain uses TRBV28 with TRBJ2-7; TRBD1 aligns across 8 bases. The CDR3 length is 15 residues. The V segment lost 2 bases and the J segment 6 bases; nucleotides outside the gene matches: 9. Germline V gene data show CDR1 as MDHEN and CDR2 as SYDVKM. The CDR3 protein is CASSLTGTGGPEQYF. CDR3 bases: TGTGCCAGCAGTTTAACCGGGACAGGTGGCCCCGAGCAGTACTTC.

The chain couples TRBV9 to TRBJ2-7, with 7 positions matching TRBD2. The V gene end was trimmed by 5 bases and the J gene end by 4 bases; junction bases not matched to a gene: 12. The CDR3 runs 15 residues. CDR1 and CDR2 from the germline V gene are SGDLS and YYNGEE. CDR3 region: CASRRLGGVGYEQYF. Here the CDR3 DNA reads TGTGCCAGCAGACGATTGGGGGGGGTCGGGTACGAGCAGTACTTC.

This clone was seen more than once but under ten times. The chain recombines TRBV5-1 with TRBJ1-1; D not certain. CDR1 and CDR2 from the germline V gene are SGHRS and YFSETQ. This CDR3 region has 15 residues. V was pared by 4 bases and J by 4 bases, with 17 bases between. CDR3 protein: CASSPRGVASTEAFF. The CDR3 nucleotides read TGCGCCAGCAGCCCCCGGGGTGTAGCGAGCACTGAAGCTTTCTTT.

This clone was counted only a few times. The J gene is TRBJ1-5, the V gene TRBV2; 8 nucleotides align to TRBD1. From germline, CDR1 is SNHLY and CDR2 FYNNEI. This CDR3 is built from 16 residues. V lost 5 bases, J lost 2 bases, and 8 bases stayed unmatched. CDR3 in DNA: TGTGCCAGCAGTAGAGCCGGACAGGGAGGCAATCAGCCCCAGCATTTT. It is translated as CASSRAGQGGNQPQHF.

V is TRBV19 and J is TRBJ2-7; D unresolved. Germline CDR1 and CDR2: LNHDA and SQIVND (reference sequence). The CDR3 has 13 amino acids. The V and J ends lost 3 bases and 3 bases respectively, with 9 bases between them. DNA of the CDR3: TGTGCCAGTAGTATGGGCAGTATCTACGAGCAGTACTTC. Protein sequence: CASSMGSIYEQYF.